What follows describes a single TCR beta chain. This clonotype occurred once. This receptor's antigen is unknown. The sample holds no much larger clone one base away, and base qualities are not on file. A single read makes a weak case. Sequenced using an Illumina HiSeq 2500. Quantitative 5'-RACE with molecular barcodes was used to prepare TCR beta libraries. In the authors' own workflow: Disease-linked TCR variants were identified with a new computational method built on a probabilistic model of VDJ rearrangement. The public reads were reprocessed in TCRdb via fastp at Q25 and MiXCR, keeping in-frame beta chains. Every CDR3 protein is listed once, alongside the most common genes and DNA of its rows. The V and J calls were not made by the authors but by TCRdb's processing. For this sample there are fewer than 400,000 distinct CDR3 sequences; 20% to 25% appear just once. The leading ten clones occupy roughly a sixth of the sample.

This sample was taken from a study of CD8 T cells in ankylosing spondylitis (dated by TCRdb to the late 2010s). Regarding the study in general: The study profiled T cell receptor beta repertoires in healthy donors and ankylosing spondylitis patients to find disease-linked TCR variants. In total, the full study cohort was made up of 108 healthy donors and 25 or so ankylosing spondylitis patients. Peripheral blood was sampled, and synovial fluid was also collected from ankylosing spondylitis patients. Results the study describes overall, beyond this receptor: A TCR beta motif made up of several highly homologous amino acid variants appeared to be characteristic of blood from ankylosing spondylitis patients. Some TCR beta motif variants had previously been reported in synovial fluid and blood of reactive arthritis patients, which suggested common disease-initiation mechanisms. The disease-linked clones showed a CD8+ phenotype and occurred at relatively low frequencies in peripheral blood. The disease-linked clones were reported to be significantly enriched in matched synovial fluid samples from ankylosing spondylitis patients.

The CDR3 contains 16 residues, cysteine and phenylalanine counted. Left in the record is the CDR3 DNA by itself, 48 bases read in frame from the first base. Taken from the germline V gene, the CDR1 and CDR2 loops are SNHLY and FYNNEI. Trimming leaves V shorter by 3 bases and J shorter by 1 base, with the junction holding 4 bases beyond the gene matches. What was sequenced was blood, either unsorted or a sorted T cell fraction (not recorded which). The TCR sequence derives from a male donor with ankylosing spondylitis. The chain is assembled from TRBV2 and TRBJ1-4, with 8 junctional bases fitting TRBD1. The sequence in DNA is TGTGCCAGCAGTGAGAGGACAGGGTTAACTAATGAAAAACTGTTTTTT. This codes for CASSERTGLTNEKLFF.